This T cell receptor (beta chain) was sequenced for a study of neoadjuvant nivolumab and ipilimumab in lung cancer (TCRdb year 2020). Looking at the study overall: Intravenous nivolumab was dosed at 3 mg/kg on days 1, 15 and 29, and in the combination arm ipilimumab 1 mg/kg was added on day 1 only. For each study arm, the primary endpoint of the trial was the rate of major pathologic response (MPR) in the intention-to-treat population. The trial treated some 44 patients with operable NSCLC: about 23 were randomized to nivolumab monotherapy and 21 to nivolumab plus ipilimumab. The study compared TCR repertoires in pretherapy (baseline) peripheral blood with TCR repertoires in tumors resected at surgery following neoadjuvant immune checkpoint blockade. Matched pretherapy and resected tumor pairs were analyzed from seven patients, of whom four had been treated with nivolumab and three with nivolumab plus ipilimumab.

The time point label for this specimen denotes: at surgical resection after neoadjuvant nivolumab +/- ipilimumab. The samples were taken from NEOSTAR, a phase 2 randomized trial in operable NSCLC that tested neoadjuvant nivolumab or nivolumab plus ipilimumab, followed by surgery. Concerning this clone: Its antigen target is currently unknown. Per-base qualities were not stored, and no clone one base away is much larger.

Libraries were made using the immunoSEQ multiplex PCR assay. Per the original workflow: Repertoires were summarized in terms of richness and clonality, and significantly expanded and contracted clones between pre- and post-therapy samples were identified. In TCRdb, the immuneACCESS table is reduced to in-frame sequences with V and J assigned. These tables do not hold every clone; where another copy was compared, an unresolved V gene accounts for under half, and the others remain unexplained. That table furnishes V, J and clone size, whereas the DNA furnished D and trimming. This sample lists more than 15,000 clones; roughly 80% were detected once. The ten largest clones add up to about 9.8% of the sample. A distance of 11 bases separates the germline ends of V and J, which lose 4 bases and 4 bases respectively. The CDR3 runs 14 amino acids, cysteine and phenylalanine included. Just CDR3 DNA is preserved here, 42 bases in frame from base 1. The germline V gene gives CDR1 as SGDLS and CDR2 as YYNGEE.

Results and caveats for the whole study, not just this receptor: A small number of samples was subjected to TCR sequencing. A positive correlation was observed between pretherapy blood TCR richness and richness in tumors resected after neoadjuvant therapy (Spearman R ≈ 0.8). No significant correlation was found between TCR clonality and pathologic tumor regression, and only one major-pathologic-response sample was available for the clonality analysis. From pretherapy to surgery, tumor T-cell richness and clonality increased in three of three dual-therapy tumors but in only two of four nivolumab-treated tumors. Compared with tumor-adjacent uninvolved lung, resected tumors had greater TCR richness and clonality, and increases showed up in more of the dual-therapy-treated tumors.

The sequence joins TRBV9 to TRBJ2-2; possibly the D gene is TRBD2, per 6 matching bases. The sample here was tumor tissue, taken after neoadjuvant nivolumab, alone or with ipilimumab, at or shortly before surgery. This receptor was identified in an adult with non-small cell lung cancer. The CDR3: CASSTTAGTGELFF. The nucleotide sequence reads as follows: TGTGCCAGCAGCACTACAGCGGGCACCGGGGAGCTGTTTTTT.